What follows is one TCR beta chain and its context. Profiled with immunoSEQ multiplex PCR; TCRdb holds only in-frame clones, not every one. Here the sample spans about 140,000 clones, around 89% being singletons. The data originate from a study of blood T cell repertoires in COVID-19. The germline gives CDR1 MNHNS, CDR2 SASEGT. V lost 2 bases, J lost 13 bases, and 11 bases lay in between. The CDR3 sequence is 11 residues long. The clonotype comes from a human donor in a cohort sampled during active COVID-19. This chain connects TRBV6-1 to TRBJ1-1, with TRBD1 as a possible D gene (6 bases). Sequenced input: peripheral blood. The CDR3 DNA reads TGTGCCAGCAGTGAATGGGGGCCTCTTTTCTTT. Amino acid sequence: CASSEWGPLFF.